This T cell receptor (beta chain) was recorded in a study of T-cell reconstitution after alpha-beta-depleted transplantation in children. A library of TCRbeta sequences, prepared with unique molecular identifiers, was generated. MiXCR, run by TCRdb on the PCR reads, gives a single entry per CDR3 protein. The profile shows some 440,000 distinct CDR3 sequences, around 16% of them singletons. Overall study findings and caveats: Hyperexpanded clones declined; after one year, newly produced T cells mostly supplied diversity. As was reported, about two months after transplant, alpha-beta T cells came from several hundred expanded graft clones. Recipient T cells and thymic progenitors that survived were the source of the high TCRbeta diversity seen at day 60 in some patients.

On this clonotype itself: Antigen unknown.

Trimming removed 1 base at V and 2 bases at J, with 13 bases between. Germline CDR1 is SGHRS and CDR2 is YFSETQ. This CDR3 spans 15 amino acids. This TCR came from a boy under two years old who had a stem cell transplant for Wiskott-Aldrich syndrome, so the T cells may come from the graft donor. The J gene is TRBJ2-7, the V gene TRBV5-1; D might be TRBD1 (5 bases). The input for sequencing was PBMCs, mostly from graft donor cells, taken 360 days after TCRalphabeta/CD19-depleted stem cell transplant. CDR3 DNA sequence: TGCGCCAGCAGCTTGTGGGCAGGGAAGACCTACGAGCAGTACTTC. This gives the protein CASSLWAGKTYEQYF.